This is a list of T cell receptor beta chains from one sample in a study of PD-L1 blockade in urothelial cancer. The protocol was immunoSEQ multiplex PCR, while the TCRdb copy is restricted to in-frame clones and leaves out a portion. The profile shows some 75,000 clones, around 93% of them singletons. Sequenced material: PBMCs, taken around atezolizumab (anti-PD-L1) treatment. Every receptor here comes from a woman of 80 years or more with urothelial cancer. Both conserved end residues are trimmed from each CDR3.

TRBV7-3 | ASSPTSGSLWNEQF
TRBV5-1 | ASSPKTGIAKNIQY
TRBV27 | ATSGTGFYEQY
TRBV9 | ASSPGTSGTYEQY
TRBV9 | ASSVAGTGAYEQY
TRBV4-1 | ASSQGASGPAETQY
TRBV7-6 | ASSPWDGSYEQY
TRBV9 | ASSVLAGSGDEQY
TRBV6-4 | ASGQGSTGELF
TRBV7-8 | ASRKGLGYNEQF
TRBV14 | ASSQSRGYYGYT
TRBV19 | ASSRVPGRLNEQF
TRBV16 | ASSPRGRGNQPQH
TRBV14 | ASRNSQASTDTQY
TRBV4-1 | ASSQGASTAGGLYEQY
TRBV28 | ASRRQGGWQETQY
TRBV7-9 | ASSSALAEEETQY
TRBV18 | ASSILAGDSYEQY
TRBV4-1 | ASSVGATYEQY
TRBV19 | ASSINRGGTEAF
TRBV2 | ASSRGISAKNIQY
TRBV7-8 | ASSLGGGGSGETQY
TRBV7-2 | ASSPQGGETQY
TRBV19 | ASSTGTATNEKLF
TRBV19 | ASSIWSISNTGELF
TRBV9 | ASSVTSGATLYEQY
TRBV27 | ASRALGGYEQY
TRBV28 | ASSTTGVEAF
TRBV9 | ASSVHPGSEGTDTQY
TRBV5-5 | ASSLGRLGGEAF
TRBV5-1 | ASSSGPVRTDTQY
TRBV18 | ASSQGDRVDSGYT
TRBV18 | ASSLGTGGNNEQF
TRBV28 | ASSLNRGYQETQY